This T cell receptor (beta chain) originates from a study of post-analysis software for immune sequencing data. This clonotype occurred a few times. Its antigen is currently unknown. Researchers reported that TCR beta cDNA libraries carried unique molecular identifiers. From around 0.96 to 9.9 million T cells, 400,000 to 650,000 cDNA molecules were obtained. MiXCR was run by TCRdb on the PCR reads, yielding one entry per CDR3 protein. The data show about 460,000 distinct CDR3 sequences, roughly 45% seen once. Study-wide points: Batch-mates among the samples co-clustered strongly by F measure. Included in a set of about 5 TRBV segments more frequent in patients than controls were TRBV5-6, TRBV5-1 and TRBV20-1.

V lost 4 bases and J lost 0, with 13 bases in between. Per germline, CDR1 MDHEN and CDR2 SYDVKM. The CDR3 contains 15 residues. This TCR was recovered from a girl between 5 and 17 years old with multiple sclerosis. Sequencing was done on a sample of blood. The chain uses TRBV28 and TRBJ2-7; D gene uncertain. The CDR3 DNA reads as TGTGCCAGCAGTTACCCGTCAAGGAGCTCCTACGAGCAGTACTTC. This gives the protein CASSYPSRSSYEQYF.